The rows below give T cell receptor beta chains drawn from one sample of a study of blood T cell repertoires in COVID-19. The table came from immunoSEQ multiplex PCR; TCRdb's copy has only in-frame clones and leaves some out. This repertoire shows approximately 190,000 clones, 84% found once; its top ten account for 20%. Material for sequencing was peripheral blood. The receptors originated from a human donor in a cohort sampled during active COVID-19. Both conserved end residues are part of each CDR3. D genes are given only for firm matches. Some rows mark clone size as missing; the rest say once, few, many or name a class of expanded clone.

v_gene	j_gene	d_gene	abundance	CDR3nt	CDR3aa
TRBV18	TRBJ1-1	TRBD1	once	TGTGCCAGCTCACCAACCAGGGGGGACACTGAAGCTTTCTTT	CASSPTRGDTEAFF
TRBV5-8	TRBJ2-1	TRBD2	-	TGTGCCAGCGTGGGACTAGCTTCCTACAATGAGCAGTTCTTC	CASVGLASYNEQFF
TRBV28	TRBJ2-1	TRBD1	-	TGTGCCAGCGGGACAGTCCGCCCTGAGCAGTTCTTC	CASGTVRPEQFF
TRBV19	TRBJ1-1	TRBD1	-	TGTGCCAGTAGTATCCCTCAACAGGGGGCGAACACTGAAGCTTTCTTT	CASSIPQQGANTEAFF
TRBV5-4	TRBJ2-7	-	-	TGTGCCAGCAGCGGCGGAGGGACCCCCTACGAGCAGTACTTC	CASSGGGTPYEQYF
TRBV11-2	TRBJ1-2	TRBD1	-	TGTGCCAGCAGCCCAGGGGGCTCTGGCTACACCTTC	CASSPGGSGYTF
TRBV28	TRBJ2-3	TRBD2	-	TGTGCCAGCAGTTTATTGAGACTAGCGGGAGAGACGCAGTATTTT	CASSLLRLAGETQYF
TRBV23-1	TRBJ2-5	TRBD1	-	TGCGCCAGCAGTCCGGACAGGTCTTGCGAGACCCAGTACTTC	CASSPDRSCETQYF
TRBV27	TRBJ1-5	-	-	TGTGCCAGCAGTTTTTCCAGGGTAGAACAGCCCCAGCATTTT	CASSFSRVEQPQHF
TRBV27	TRBJ2-7	TRBD1	-	TGTGCCAGCGGGCGACAGGGGAACACCTGGTCTTACGAGCAGTACTTC	CASGRQGNTWSYEQYF
TRBV5-8	TRBJ2-7	-	-	TGTGCCAGCAGCTTGGGGGACGGAGGGCCCTACGAGCAGTACTTC	CASSLGDGGPYEQYF
TRBV28	TRBJ1-1	TRBD1	-	TGTGCCAGCAGTAGATTCGGGACAGGAGGCATGAACACTGAAGCTTTCTTT	CASSRFGTGGMNTEAFF
TRBV7-3	TRBJ2-3	TRBD2	-	TGTGCCAGCAGCTTAAGGCGGGGGGGCACAGATACGCAGTATTTT	CASSLRRGGTDTQYF
TRBV3-1/TRBV3-2	TRBJ1-5	-	-	TGTGCCAGCAGCCAAGGGGGGGCCCAGCATTTT	CASSQGGAQHF
TRBV28	TRBJ1-2	-	-	TGTGCCAGCAGTTTCGGATGGACTACCTATGGCTACACCTTC	CASSFGWTTYGYTF
TRBV7-8	TRBJ2-7	TRBD1	-	TGTGCCAGCAGCCCAACCGGACAGGGCGGCGAGCAGTACTTC	CASSPTGQGGEQYF
TRBV5-1	TRBJ1-2	-	-	TGCGCCAGCAGCTTGGGGGGACAAGGGGCTGGCTACACCTTC	CASSLGGQGAGYTF
TRBV4-1	TRBJ2-5	-	-	TGCGCCAGCAGCCAGGCAGGGCAAGGCCAAGAGACCCAGTACTTC	CASSQAGQGQETQYF
TRBV5-1	TRBJ1-2	-	-	TGCGCCAGCAGGGACGCGGGTGGCTACACCTTC	CASRDAGGYTF
TRBV12-3/TRBV12-4	TRBJ2-1	-	-	TGTGCCAGCAGTTTTTTCTACCATGAGCAGTTCTTC	CASSFFYHEQFF
TRBV4-1	TRBJ2-3	-	-	TGCGCCAGCAGCCAAGATGGTAGACTAGTTTATGGTACGCAGTATTTT	CASSQDGRLVYGTQYF
TRBV7-6	TRBJ2-2	TRBD2	-	TGTGCCAGCAGCTCCGGGACTAGCGGGAGGGCCGGGACCGGGGAGCTGTTTTTT	CASSSGTSGRAGTGELFF
TRBV6-5	TRBJ1-1	-	-	TGTGCCAGCAGTTATCGACAAACGAACAGGAACACTGAAGCTTTCTTT	CASSYRQTNRNTEAFF
TRBV3-1/TRBV3-2	TRBJ2-3	TRBD2	-	TGTGCCAGCAGCCAATCGCGGGGGAGCACAGATACGCAGTATTTT	CASSQSRGSTDTQYF
TRBV2	TRBJ2-4	TRBD1	once	TGTGCCAGCAGTGTCCGACAGGGTGCGGTCCATCAGTACTTC	CASSVRQGAVHQYF
TRBV5-1	TRBJ2-5	-	-	TGCGCCAGCAGCTCCGGCCAAGAGACCCAGTACTTC	CASSSGQETQYF
TRBV6-5	TRBJ1-2	TRBD1	-	TGTGCCAGCAAACGACAGGGCTCTAACTATGGCTACACCTTC	CASKRQGSNYGYTF
TRBV5-6	TRBJ2-5	-	-	TGTGCCAGCAGCTTGGAACAATTTCACCCTAGGAATACCCAGTACTTC	CASSLEQFHPRNTQYF
TRBV7-2	TRBJ1-4	-	-	TGTGCCAGCTCCCCCCTTTCAACTAATGAAAAACTGTTTTTT	CASSPLSTNEKLFF
TRBV2	TRBJ1-2	-	-	TGTGCCAGCACCCGACATAACTATGGCTACACCTTC	CASTRHNYGYTF
TRBV20-1	TRBJ1-1	-	-	TGCAGTGCTACAGGGGTAACTGAAGCTTTCTTT	CSATGVTEAFF
TRBV11-2	TRBJ1-4	TRBD1	-	TGTGCCAGCAGCTCTACAGGGGGCCGGGAAAAACTGTTTTTT	CASSSTGGREKLFF
TRBV2	TRBJ2-5	-	-	TGTGCCAGCAGTGGCTCGGGGCAAGAGACCCAGTACTTC	CASSGSGQETQYF
TRBV19	TRBJ2-2	-	few	TGTGCCAGTAGTATCCGGCGGGGCACCGGGGAGCTGTTTTTT	CASSIRRGTGELFF
TRBV4-2	TRBJ2-1	-	-	TGTGCCAGCAGCGCCGGGGCGGGGTATGTAGACAATGAGCAGTTCTTC	CASSAGAGYVDNEQFF
TRBV2	TRBJ2-5	TRBD2	many	TGTGCCAGCGGGACTAGGAGGGGAGAGACCCAGTACTTC	CASGTRRGETQYF
TRBV5-1	TRBJ1-2	-	-	TGCGCCAGCAGCCCGGGTCTATTGGGCTACACCTTC	CASSPGLLGYTF
TRBV5-8	TRBJ1-4	-	-	TGTGCCAGCAGCTTGGAAATTTCTACCAATGAAAAACTGTTTTTT	CASSLEISTNEKLFF
TRBV3-1/TRBV3-2	TRBJ1-2	-	-	TGTGCCAGCAGCCAGGAGGGGACTAACTATGGCTACACCTTC	CASSQEGTNYGYTF
TRBV7-9	TRBJ1-1	-	-	TGTGCCAGCAGCACGTGGGAGGACACTGAAGCTTTCTTT	CASSTWEDTEAFF
TRBV6-5	TRBJ1-2	-	-	TGTGCCAGCAGTTACACGAATACAGGGATTGGACGGGGCTACACCTTC	CASSYTNTGIGRGYTF
TRBV5-4	TRBJ2-2	-	-	TGTGCCAGCAGCTTGGTTCCCGGGACGAACACCGGGGAGCTGTTTTTT	CASSLVPGTNTGELFF
TRBV27	TRBJ2-2	TRBD1	-	TGTGCCAGCAGTTTGGGACAGGGGAACACCGGGGAGCTGTTTTTT	CASSLGQGNTGELFF
TRBV3-1/TRBV3-2	TRBJ1-1	-	-	TGTGCCAGCAGCCAAAGGCCAGGGGTGAACACTGAAGCTTTCTTT	CASSQRPGVNTEAFF